The 32 T cell receptor beta chains reported below all come from one sample, sequenced in a study of control samples from healthy donors and cancer patients (dated by TCRdb to 2018 to 2021). The library was made by the immunoSEQ multiplex PCR assay. This immuneACCESS table, as held by TCRdb, lists in-frame sequences with V and J called but not all clones. Of the missing ones, under half trace to an unresolved V gene in checked studies; the others have no known cause. This sample lists about 410,000 clones; 75% to 95% were detected once. The ten top clones hold 5.5% to 8% of the sample. Material for sequencing was PBMCs. These receptors originate from a man aged 40-55 years with head and neck cancer.

The J gene is TRBJ2-6, the V gene TRBV19, with TRBD1 as a possible D gene (6 bases). The CDR3 totals 16 residues. Between the trimmed V and J ends, which lost 10 bases and 3 bases, there was a span of 19 bases. Germline-derived CDR1 and CDR2 are LNHDA and SQIVND (reference sequence). The CDR3: CATTRGGARGANVLTF. Here the CDR3 DNA reads TGTGCCACCACGCGTGGGGGCGCGCGTGGGGCCAACGTCCTGACTTTC.

This rearrangement joins TRBV27 to TRBJ1-2; TRBD1 is a possible D gene (5 bases). Deletions cut 3 bases from V and 4 bases from J, with 6 bases between. The CDR3 consists of 12 residues. Germline CDR1 MNHEY, CDR2 SMNVEV (reference sequence). CDR3 nucleotide sequence: TGTGCCAGCAGTTTCACAGGCTATGGCTACACCTTC. It codes for CASSFTGYGYTF.

In the case of this clone: This sample includes further DNA sequences coding for the same CDR3. The chain uses TRBV9 and TRBJ1-2; D unclear. Germline-derived CDR1 and CDR2 are SGDLS and YYNGEE. The CDR3 consists of 13 residues. V was cut by 0 bases and J by 1 base, with 4 bases left in between. DNA of the CDR3: TGTGCCAGCAGCGTAGCCGGTAACTATGGCTACACCTTC. Translation gives CASSVAGNYGYTF.

This sequence joins TRBV28 and TRBJ1-2, with D tentatively TRBD1 (5 bases). V shed 3 bases and J shed 2 bases, with 13 bases lying between them. The CDR3 is 15 amino acids. CDR1 is MDHEN, CDR2 SYDVKM, per germline. The CDR3 DNA reads as TGTGCCAGCAGTTTGGGGGGACGGGGGAACTATGGCTACACCTTC. It translates to CASSLGGRGNYGYTF.

V gene TRBV27 combines with J gene TRBJ2-2, with TRBD2 matching 9 bases. J was trimmed by 2 bases and V by 2 bases; bases with no gene match: 0. Germline-derived CDR1 and CDR2 are MNHEY and SMNVEV (reference sequence). The CDR3 is 15 residues long. The CDR3 DNA follows: TGTGCCAGCAGTTTACTAGCGGGAAACACCGGGGAGCTGTTTTTT. Amino acids: CASSLLAGNTGELFF.

The rearrangement uses TRBV25-1 and TRBJ2-1; 13 nucleotides match TRBD2. The CDR3 totals 16 residues. CDR1 MGHDK and CDR2 SYGVNS come from the germline V gene. The ends lost 5 bases at V and 9 bases at J; junction bases unmatched: 10. Written as DNA, the CDR3 is TGTGCCAGCAGTTTTCTACTAGCGGGGGGGCGGAGTGAGCAGTTCTTC. It is translated as CASSFLLAGGRSEQFF.

This sequence joins TRBV27 and TRBJ1-1; the match to TRBD1 covers 7 bases. Germline V gene data show CDR1 as MNHEY and CDR2 as SMNVEV (reference sequence). The CDR3 extends over 13 amino acids. Trimming cost V 6 bases and J 5 bases; bases outside gene matches: 6. CDR3 DNA sequence: TGTGCCAGCAGGACAGGGATGATTACTGAAGCTTTCTTT. Its translation: CASRTGMITEAFF.

The chain has TRBV5-4 and TRBJ2-7; no clear D. From germline, CDR1 is SGHNT and CDR2 YYREEE (reference sequence). V shed 2 bases and J shed 3 bases, with 6 bases lying between them. The CDR3 consists of 12 residues. CDR3 sequence reads: CASSFGNYEQYF. In DNA, the CDR3 is TGTGCCAGCAGCTTCGGCAACTACGAGCAGTACTTC. The variable domain in full, completed from reference TRBV5-4 and TRBJ2-7, reads ETGVTQSPTHLIKTRGQQVTLRCSSQSGHNTVSWYQQALGQGPQFIFQYYREEENGRGNFPPRFSGLQFPNYSSELNVNALELDDSALYLCASSFGNYEQYFGPGTRLTVT.

The V and J genes are TRBV7-3 and TRBJ2-1, with 13 bases fitting TRBD2. Germline V gene data show CDR1 as SGHTA and CDR2 as FQGTGA. Germline trimming cut 6 bases from V and 6 bases from J; bases unmatched to any gene: 2. This CDR3 region has 14 residues. Here the CDR3 DNA reads TGTGCCAGCAGACGGACTAGCGGGAGCAATGAGCAGTTCTTC. Translation gives CASRRTSGSNEQFF. Looking up the rest from reference TRBV7-3 and TRBJ2-1 gives the full variable domain: GAGVSQTPSNKVTEKGKYVELRCDPISGHTALYWYRQSLGQGPEFLIYFQGTGAADDSGLPNDRFFAVRPEGSVSTLKIQRTERGDSAVYLCASRRTSGSNEQFFGPGTRLTVL.

The chain employs TRBV11-2 and TRBJ2-4, with TRBD1 matching 8 bases. Germline V gene sequence: CDR1 SGHAT, CDR2 FQNNGV. CDR3 length: 15 amino acids. Trimming removed 5 bases from V and 7 bases from J; junction bases left unmatched: 10. CDR3 in amino acids: CASSHNTGGQNIQYF. CDR3 sequence (DNA): TGTGCCAGCAGCCACAATACAGGGGGACAGAACATTCAGTACTTC.

This chain connects TRBV3-1 (or the pseudogene TRBV3-2) to TRBJ2-1, with 8 nucleotides matching TRBD2. This CDR3 region has 13 residues. Germline trimming cut 8 bases from V and 7 bases from J; bases unmatched to any gene: 7. The germline CDR1 and CDR2 sequences are LGHDT and YNNKEL (reference sequence). The chain's CDR3 is CASRVAGLNEQFF. The CDR3 nucleotides read TGTGCCAGCCGAGTAGCGGGATTAAATGAGCAGTTCTTC.

This clone has more than one count but fewer than ten. This chain connects TRBV28 to TRBJ1-4; D is unresolved. The CDR3 consists of 14 residues. Germline CDR1 reads MDHEN; CDR2 reads SYDVKM. The V end lost 3 bases, the J end lost 1 base, and 6 bases lay between the germline ends. CDR3 sequence reads: CASSFRLTNEKLFF. For the CDR3, the DNA is TGTGCCAGCAGTTTTAGGTTAACTAATGAAAAACTGTTTTTT.

This chain links TRBV11-2 with TRBJ2-3, with a weak D call TRBD2 (7 bases). The germline V gene encodes CDR1 SGHAT and CDR2 FQNNGV. V dropped 10 bases and J dropped 4 bases, with 18 bases sitting between them. This CDR3 is built from 14 residues. Written as DNA, the CDR3 is TGTGCCATAGGGGGAGGGGGGTTTGCAGATACGCAGTATTTT. Protein: CAIGGGGFADTQYF. Full variable domain (remainder filled in from reference TRBV11-2 and TRBJ2-3): EAGVAQSPRYKIIEKRQSVAFWCNPISGHATLYWYQQILGQGPKLLIQFQNNGVVDDSQLPKDRFSAERLKGVDSTLKIQPAKLEDSAVYLCAIGGGGFADTQYFGPGTRLTVL.

The rearrangement joins TRBV25-1 to TRBJ1-5; TRBD1 matches 7 bases. V shed 1 base and J 11 bases; nucleotides not matched to a gene: 5. Germline CDR1 MGHDK, CDR2 SYGVNS. CDR3 length: 13 amino acids. The CDR3 DNA sequence: TGTGCCAGCAGTGAATCGACAGGGAGAGCCCAGCATTTT. It is translated as CASSESTGRAQHF.

The rearrangement joins TRBV7-9 to TRBJ1-4, with D perhaps TRBD1 (5 bases). Germline-derived CDR1 and CDR2 are SEHNR and FQNEAQ (reference sequence). The CDR3 extends over 16 amino acids. Between the trimmed V and J ends, which lost 1 base and 8 bases, there was a span of 17 bases. The CDR3 DNA is TGTGCCAGCAGCTTAGACGGGACTCCTGGACTAGAAAAACTGTTTTTT. This gives the protein CASSLDGTPGLEKLFF. Full variable domain (rest looked up from reference TRBV7-9 and TRBJ1-4): DTGVSQNPRHKITKRGQNVTFRCDPISEHNRLYWYRQTLGQGPEFLTYFQNEAQLEKSRLLSDRFSAERPKGSFSTLEIQRTEQGDSAMYLCASSLDGTPGLEKLFFGSGTQLSVL.

The rearrangement uses TRBV6-1 and TRBJ2-7, with 8 nucleotides matching TRBD1. Germline CDR1 reads MNHNS; CDR2 reads SASEGT. The V gene end was trimmed by 1 base and the J gene end by 5 bases; junction bases not matched to a gene: 19. CDR3 length equals 19 residues. The CDR3 nucleotides are TGTGCCAGCAGTGAAGGAAGGGGTCCGAGGGGCAGGGGGCACGACGAGCAGTACTTC. Its translation: CASSEGRGPRGRGHDEQYF.

The chain links TRBV29-1 to TRBJ2-1, with a weak D call TRBD2 (6 bases). Germline V CDR1 and CDR2: SQVTM, ANQGSEA. Trimming left V 2 bases short and J 5 bases short, with 7 bases between. This CDR3 is built from 12 residues. The CDR3 loop reads CSVESGDNEQFF. CDR3 nucleotides: TGCAGCGTTGAATCGGGGGACAATGAGCAGTTCTTC.

The chain uses TRBV4-1 and TRBJ2-1, with D perhaps matching TRBD2 (6 bases). This CDR3 is built from 16 residues. The V gene's germline CDR1 is MGHRA and CDR2 YSYEKL. V shed 1 base and J shed 7 bases, with 17 bases lying between them. The DNA of the CDR3 is TGCGCCAGCAGCCAAGGTAGGGCGGGGCGGGAAAATGAGCAGTTCTTC. The encoded protein is CASSQGRAGRENEQFF.

The genes are TRBV30 and TRBJ1-3; 10 bases agree with TRBD1. From germline, CDR1 is GTSNPN and CDR2 SVGIG (reference sequence). The CDR3 length is 17 residues. The ends lost 1 base at V and 0 bases at J; junction bases unmatched: 6. For the CDR3, the DNA is TGTGCCTGGAGTGGGGACAGGGGATCGGGCTCTGGAAACACCATATATTTT. Its protein product is CAWSGDRGSGSGNTIYF.

The chain uses TRBV9 and TRBJ1-1; D is undetermined. In germline, CDR1 is SGDLS, CDR2 YYNGEE. The CDR3 is made up of 13 amino acids. The V end was cut by 0 bases, the J end by 1 base, with 4 bases between. CDR3 residues: CASSVAGNTEAFF. The CDR3 nucleotides are TGTGCCAGCAGCGTAGCCGGGAACACTGAAGCTTTCTTT.

The rearrangement uses TRBV28 and TRBJ1-1; D gene unclear. The CDR3 spans 14 residues. The germline V gene encodes CDR1 MDHEN and CDR2 SYDVKM. The V and J ends lost 3 bases and 0 bases respectively, with 8 bases between them. CDR3 coding DNA: TGTGCCAGCAGTTTCATGAGCATGAACACTGAAGCTTTCTTT. Translated, it gives CASSFMSMNTEAFF.

This clone was seen a few times. CDR3 amino acids: CASQRVNQPQHF. In DNA form, the CDR3 reads TGTGCCAGTCAACGGGTGAATCAGCCCCAGCATTTT. This chain connects TRBV19 to TRBJ1-5; D gene uncertain. This CDR3 spans 12 amino acids. Germline CDR1 and CDR2: LNHDA and SQIVND (reference sequence). Trimming pared 8 bases from V and 4 bases from J, leaving 9 bases between.

The CDR3 bases are TGTGCCAGCAGCTTGGTGACAGTACTCGGCTACACCTTC. Its translation is CASSLVTVLGYTF. The chain has TRBV5-4 and TRBJ1-2; D may be TRBD1 (5 bases). The germline V gene encodes CDR1 SGHNT and CDR2 YYREEE (reference sequence). The CDR3 totals 13 residues. V gave up 0 bases and J gave up 8 bases, with 11 bases separating them.

This sequence joins TRBV6-2 or TRBV6-3 and TRBJ1-1; D is perhaps TRBD1 (6 bases). The V and J ends lost 6 bases and 0 bases respectively, with 8 bases between them. This CDR3 contains 13 residues. From germline, CDR1 is MNHEY and CDR2 SVGEGT. The CDR3 DNA reads as TGTGCCAGCAGCTGGACAGTGAACACTGAAGCTTTCTTT. Translation: CASSWTVNTEAFF.

The gene calls are TRBV4-3 and TRBJ1-1; possible D gene TRBD1, 5 bases. The V end was cut by 3 bases, the J end by 5 bases, with 16 bases between. This CDR3 contains 15 residues. The V gene's germline CDR1 is LGHNA and CDR2 YSLEER. CDR3 nucleotide sequence: TGCGCCAGCAGCCAGGGTTCAGGGCGTGGGACTGAAGCTTTCTTT. This translates into CASSQGSGRGTEAFF.

The CDR3 nucleotides are TGTGCCAGCAACATGTTTGGGACAGGGAATGAAAAACTGTTTTTT. Amino acids: CASNMFGTGNEKLFF. This chain uses TRBV2 with TRBJ1-4; TRBD1 aligns across 9 bases. The V and J ends lost 7 bases and 5 bases, in that order; junction bases with no gene match: 8. Looked up from germline, CDR1 is SNHLY and CDR2 is FYNNEI. The CDR3 is made up of 15 amino acids.

V usage is TRBV28 and J usage is TRBJ2-2; TRBD2 matches 12 bases. There are 19 residues in the CDR3. Looked up from germline, CDR1 is MDHEN and CDR2 is SYDVKM. V dropped 10 bases and J dropped 6; count of bases not matched to a gene: 21. This CDR3 reads CATGGTVYLTSGRAGELFF. CDR3 DNA: TGTGCCACCGGGGGCACGGTTTATTTGACTAGCGGGAGAGCCGGGGAGCTGTTTTTT.

This rearrangement joins TRBV28 to TRBJ2-1, with 8 bases that match TRBD2. J lost 3 bases, V lost 5 bases, and 9 bases had no gene match. The germline V gene encodes CDR1 MDHEN and CDR2 SYDVKM. The CDR3 extends over 16 amino acids. The CDR3 region has the DNA TGTGCCAGCAGTCTTATGACTAGCGCCTACTACAATGAGCAGTTCTTC. Residues: CASSLMTSAYYNEQFF.

CDR3 in DNA: TGTGCCAGCAGCGGACGCCGGGGTGGCTCCTACGAGCAGTACTTC. This codes for CASSGRRGGSYEQYF. The V gene is TRBV5-6, the J gene TRBJ2-7; D possibly corresponds to TRBD2 (5 bases). Germline V lookup: CDR1 SGHDT, CDR2 YYEEEE. The germline V and J ends were trimmed by 4 bases and 0 bases, with 14 bases remaining between them. The CDR3 runs to 15 residues.

This clone was seen ten or more times. The chain has TRBV4-3 and TRBJ1-1; D remains unclear. Germline-derived CDR1 and CDR2 are LGHNA and YSLEER. CDR3 length equals 13 residues. The V end lost 4 bases, the J end lost 0 bases, and 6 bases lay between the germline ends. The CDR3 reads CASSPHVNTEAFF. The CDR3 DNA is TGCGCCAGCAGCCCGCATGTGAACACTGAAGCTTTCTTT.

This CDR3 is CASSLGTSGGYNEQFF. The CDR3 DNA sequence: TGCGCCAGCAGCTTGGGGACTAGCGGGGGGTACAATGAGCAGTTCTTC. The V gene is TRBV5-1, the J gene TRBJ2-1, with 14 positions matching TRBD2. J gave up 4 bases and V 0 bases, and 0 bases lay outside the gene matches. The CDR3 has 16 residues. Germline V gene sequence: CDR1 SGHRS, CDR2 YFSETQ.

The V call is TRBV3-1 (or the pseudogene TRBV3-2), the J call TRBJ1-1; D not certain. The V gene's germline CDR1 is LGHDT and CDR2 YNNKEL (reference sequence). Trimming took 0 bases from V and 11 from J, leaving 7 bases between them. The CDR3 runs 11 residues. In DNA, the CDR3 is TGTGCCAGCAGCCAAGAAGGTCGGGCTTTCTTT. Encoded protein: CASSQEGRAFF.